This T cell receptor beta chain was identified in a study of T cells after yellow fever vaccination. Study-wide results and limits: Booster sampling recovered most clones from primary vaccination (approximately 97% CD4, approximately 88% CD8).

A note on this clonotype: What it recognizes is unknown.

CDR1 SGHRS and CDR2 YFSETQ come from the germline V gene. Trimming cost V 2 bases and J 3 bases, with 17 bases left between them. The CDR3 is 16 residues long. Generation of TCR cDNA used 5'RACE template switching (which added a universal primer site and UMIs). A single record per CDR3 protein comes from TCRdb applying MiXCR to the 5' RACE reads. Of roughly 500,000 distinct CDR3 sequences in the sample, roughly 21% are singletons; the top ten hold around an eighth. The sequence was collected from a man aged 25-45 years who received the YFV17D yellow fever vaccine. The chain employs TRBV5-1 and TRBJ1-1, with D perhaps matching TRBD1 (6 bases). The sample was PBMCs, taken 15 days after the yellow fever booster vaccination. CDR3 amino acids: CASSLQGGIGYTEAFF. The CDR3 bases are TGCGCCAGCAGCTTACAGGGAGGAATTGGGTACACTGAAGCTTTCTTT.